The entry below describes one T cell receptor (beta chain). These data come from a study of blood T cell repertoires in COVID-19. At the level of the study: The United States, Italy and Spain were the sources of the acute and convalescent COVID-19 samples. Sample material is recorded as cDNA or gDNA derived from T cells, B-cell-depleted T cells, or PBMCs.

Profiled with immunoSEQ multiplex PCR; TCRdb holds only in-frame clones, not every one. The table shows around 12,000 clones, with roughly nine tenths occurring only once. Germline V gene lookup returns CDR1 MDHEN and CDR2 SYDVKM. V dropped 7 bases and J dropped 9; count of bases not matched to a gene: 12. CDR3 length equals 15 residues. The TCR was taken from a woman in her sixties with active COVID-19. The sequencing sample was made of peripheral blood. This chain uses TRBV28 with TRBJ1-6; 7 bases are a match to TRBD1. This CDR3 reads CASKVSGGDSSPLHF. The CDR3 DNA sequence: TGTGCCAGCAAAGTGTCAGGGGGAGACAGTTCACCCCTCCACTTT.